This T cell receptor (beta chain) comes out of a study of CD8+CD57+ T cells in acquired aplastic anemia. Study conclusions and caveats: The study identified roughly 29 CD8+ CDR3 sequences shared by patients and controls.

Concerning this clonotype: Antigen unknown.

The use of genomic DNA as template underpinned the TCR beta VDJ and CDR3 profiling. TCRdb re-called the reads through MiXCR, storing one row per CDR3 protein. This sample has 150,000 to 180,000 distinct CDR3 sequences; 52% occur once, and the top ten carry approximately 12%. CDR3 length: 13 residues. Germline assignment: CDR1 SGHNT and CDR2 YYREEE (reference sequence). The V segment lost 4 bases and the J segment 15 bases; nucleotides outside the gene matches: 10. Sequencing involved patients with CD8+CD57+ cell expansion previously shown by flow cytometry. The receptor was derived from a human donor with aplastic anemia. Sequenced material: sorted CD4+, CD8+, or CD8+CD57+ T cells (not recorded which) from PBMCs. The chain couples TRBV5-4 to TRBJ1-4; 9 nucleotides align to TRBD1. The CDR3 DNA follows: TGTGCCAGCAGCGCGGACAGGGGATCCAACTTGTTTTTT. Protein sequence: CASSADRGSNLFF.